The 13 T cell receptor beta chains below come from one sample, sequenced in a study of cytomegalovirus exposure and HLA in healthy donors. PCR involved 60 Vbeta and 13 Jbeta primers. Measured with immunoSEQ multiplex PCR; TCRdb has only the in-frame clones, and not every one. Of 100,000 or so clones in the sample, 60% to 85% were seen once. Sequencing was carried out using PBMCs. Source of these receptors: a female donor in good health and CMV-seropositive.

The V gene is TRBV28, the J gene TRBJ1-1; D remains ambiguous. The CDR3 extends over 12 amino acids. V was cut by 3 bases and J by 11 bases, with 13 bases left in between. Germline V CDR1 and CDR2: MDHEN, SYDVKM. The CDR3 loop is CASSFPSRWAFF. The CDR3 DNA follows: TGTGCCAGCAGTTTTCCGTCCCGGTGGGCTTTCTTT.

V usage is TRBV9 and J usage is TRBJ2-1; 14 nucleotides line up with TRBD2. Germline loops: CDR1 SGDLS, CDR2 YYNGEE. The CDR3 runs to 18 residues. J gave up 6 bases and V 3 bases, and 11 bases lay outside the gene matches. The CDR3 is CASSGGLAGAQGANEQFF. In DNA, the CDR3 is TGTGCCAGCAGCGGGGGACTAGCGGGGGCTCAAGGCGCCAATGAGCAGTTCTTC. Filled out from reference TRBV9 and TRBJ2-1, the complete variable domain reads DSGVTQTPKHLITATGQRVTLRCSPRSGDLSVYWYQQSLDQGLQFLIQYYNGEERAKGNILERFSAQQFPDLHSELNLSSLELGDSALYFCASSGGLAGAQGANEQFFGPGTRLTVL.

The rearrangement uses TRBV27 and TRBJ1-2; perhaps TRBD1 as D (5 bases). CDR1 MNHEY and CDR2 SMNVEV come from the germline V gene (reference sequence). Trimming removed 6 bases at V and 2 bases at J, with 13 bases between. There are 14 residues in the CDR3. The DNA of the CDR3 is TGTGCCAGCAGCCCCGCAGGGCTAAACTATGGCTACACCTTC. This codes for CASSPAGLNYGYTF.

The gene calls are TRBV13 and TRBJ2-7, with D possibly being TRBD1 (6 bases). The CDR3 length is 14 residues. The V gene's germline CDR1 is PRHDT and CDR2 FYEKMQ (reference sequence). The V gene lost 7 bases and the J gene lost 6 bases, with 19 bases spanning the gap. CDR3 sequence (DNA): TGTGCCAGCAACCTCGCTCCCCAAGGGGGCGAGCAGTACTTC. This sequence encodes CASNLAPQGGEQYF.

This chain links TRBV29-1 with TRBJ1-2; no firm D call. Germline CDR1 is SQVTM and CDR2 is ANQGSEA. V was clipped by 3 bases and J by 4 bases, with 12 bases between them. CDR3 size: 13 residues. This CDR3 reads CSVDWSSVYGYTF. The CDR3, as DNA: TGCAGCGTTGATTGGTCCAGCGTCTATGGCTACACCTTC.

The rearrangement links TRBV9 to TRBJ2-2; D perhaps matches TRBD1 (6 bases). V lost 4 bases and J lost 1, with 11 bases in between. The CDR3 is 15 residues long. The germline V gene has CDR1 SGDLS and CDR2 YYNGEE. The CDR3 reads CASSPVGGNTGELFF. CDR3 coding DNA: TGTGCCAGCAGCCCAGTAGGGGGGAACACCGGGGAGCTGTTTTTT.

A few counts support this clone. The chain combines TRBV28 with TRBJ2-7; tentative D call: TRBD1 (7 bases). The V end lost 8 bases, the J end lost 3 bases, and 14 bases lay between the germline ends. The CDR3 has 13 residues. Germline CDR1 MDHEN, CDR2 SYDVKM. CDR3 amino acids: CASRRGRFYEQYF. The CDR3 coding sequence is TGTGCCAGCCGGAGGGGGCGCTTCTACGAGCAGTACTTC.

This clone was counted a single time. This rearrangement joins TRBV4-1 to TRBJ2-5, with D possibly matching TRBD1 (5 bases). Per the germline V gene, CDR1 is MGHRA and CDR2 is YSYEKL. Trimming took off 4 bases at V and 4 bases at J, with 10 bases between the two ends. The CDR3 length is 13 residues. The CDR3 spells CASSPTAIETQYF. CDR3 nucleotides: TGCGCCAGCAGCCCGACAGCAATAGAGACCCAGTACTTC.

The chain carries TRBV6-5 and TRBJ1-5, with 7 bases identical to TRBD1. The CDR3 has 15 residues. V gave up 5 bases and J gave up 4 bases; unmatched junction bases: 8. Germline V gives CDR1 MNHEY, CDR2 SVGAGI. In DNA form, the CDR3 reads TGTGCCAGCAGTCCCCTGACAGGGACAAATCAGCCCCAGCATTTT. It specifies CASSPLTGTNQPQHF.

The chain has TRBV28 and TRBJ1-5, with TRBD1 matching over 8 bases. Germline-derived CDR1 and CDR2 are MDHEN and SYDVKM. This CDR3 has 15 amino acids. J gave up 2 bases and V 10 bases, and 10 bases lay outside the gene matches. The CDR3 sequence: CATLGTGGGNQPQHF. CDR3 nucleotides: TGTGCCACACTCGGAACAGGGGGAGGCAATCAGCCCCAGCATTTT.

This clone was detected once. The chain joins TRBV6-6 to TRBJ2-7, with 7 bases matching TRBD1. With 0 bases clipped from V and 3 bases from J, the junction kept 8 bases outside the gene matches. Germline CDR1 MNHNY, CDR2 SVGAGI (reference sequence). The CDR3 contains 16 residues. The CDR3 region has the DNA TGTGCCAGCAGTTACTCGAATGGTCGACAGGGCTACGAGCAGTACTTC. Translated, it gives CASSYSNGRQGYEQYF.

This clone occurred a few times. J is TRBJ1-5 and V is TRBV7-8, with no clear D. The CDR3 runs 14 residues. The germline V gene has CDR1 SGHVS and CDR2 FQNEAQ. Trimming stripped 4 bases from V and 7 bases from J, with 14 bases between. The CDR3 loop is CASSSTGARQPQHF. In nucleotides, the CDR3 is TGTGCCAGCAGCTCAACGGGAGCCAGGCAGCCCCAGCATTTT.

This chain connects TRBV29-1 to TRBJ2-5; D perhaps matches TRBD2 (5 bases). The CDR3 loop spans 13 amino acids. Trimming removed 7 bases at V and 4 bases at J, with 16 bases between. Germline CDR1 and CDR2: SQVTM and ANQGSEA. CDR3 region: CSAREAQGETQYF. The DNA for the CDR3 is TGCAGCGCTCGGGAAGCCCAAGGAGAGACCCAGTACTTC. The full variable domain, with the rest looked up from reference TRBV29-1 and TRBJ2-5, is SAVISQKPSRDICQRGTSLTIQCQVDSQVTMMFWYRQQPGQSLTLIATANQGSEATYESGFVIDKFPISRPNLTFSTLTVSNMSPEDSSIYLCSAREAQGETQYFGPGTRLLVL.